These T cell receptor beta chains were read from a single sample in a study of T cells in Graves' hyperthyroidism and ophthalmopathy. Via MiXCR, TCRdb re-called the multiplex PCR reads, giving one row per CDR3 protein. The table includes 250,000 to 400,000 distinct CDR3 sequences, roughly an eighth detected once. The sequencing input was blood. These receptors originate from a middle-aged woman with Graves' ophthalmopathy. Each CDR3 is given without its conserved first and last residue.

v_gene: TRBV6-1; j_gene: TRBJ2-1; CDR3aa: ASTYASGGYNEQF
v_gene: TRBV2; j_gene: TRBJ2-7; CDR3aa: ASSEHTYEQY
v_gene: TRBV20-1; j_gene: TRBJ2-7; CDR3aa: SAKGASGGRRAYEQY
v_gene: TRBV5-1; j_gene: TRBJ1-4; CDR3aa: ASSPLGQGAAEKLF
v_gene: TRBV19; j_gene: TRBJ1-5; CDR3aa: ASRIQPQPQH
v_gene: TRBV20-1; j_gene: TRBJ1-5; CDR3aa: SAPDSNSNQPQH
v_gene: TRBV7-9; j_gene: TRBJ2-1; CDR3aa: ASESSYNEQF
v_gene: TRBV18; j_gene: TRBJ1-1; CDR3aa: ASSQGQANTEAF
v_gene: TRBV7-9; j_gene: TRBJ2-1; CDR3aa: ASSLGTGNINEQF
v_gene: TRBV13; j_gene: TRBJ2-1; CDR3aa: ASSLGQGRNNEQF
v_gene: TRBV19; j_gene: TRBJ1-1; CDR3aa: ASSKRNAGQGTALGDTEAF
v_gene: TRBV28; j_gene: TRBJ1-5; CDR3aa: ASRRASENIGNQPQH
v_gene: TRBV10-3; j_gene: TRBJ1-3; CDR3aa: AISESRGGNTIY
v_gene: TRBV27; j_gene: TRBJ1-5; CDR3aa: ASSSQGWRNQPQH
v_gene: TRBV28; j_gene: TRBJ1-2; CDR3aa: AIRGFNYGYT
v_gene: TRBV20-1; j_gene: TRBJ2-3; CDR3aa: SASYEGPDTQY
v_gene: TRBV7-9; j_gene: TRBJ2-2; CDR3aa: ASSEGQGISGELF
v_gene: TRBV24-1; j_gene: TRBJ2-2; CDR3aa: ATSDLTSGSNTGELF
v_gene: TRBV12-3/TRBV12-4; j_gene: TRBJ2-3; CDR3aa: ASSSYERAQY
v_gene: TRBV16; j_gene: TRBJ1-1; CDR3aa: ASSQLAVSTEAF
v_gene: TRBV7-2; j_gene: TRBJ2-7; CDR3aa: ASSLNPGRTTKQY
v_gene: TRBV16; j_gene: TRBJ2-1; CDR3aa: ASSQRIAPSGLYNEQF
v_gene: TRBV2; j_gene: TRBJ1-1; CDR3aa: ASSESGYREAF
v_gene: TRBV6-5; j_gene: TRBJ1-2; CDR3aa: ASSYQGMYGYT
v_gene: TRBV11-3; j_gene: TRBJ1-1; CDR3aa: ASSLGVGTEAF
v_gene: TRBV14; j_gene: TRBJ2-1; CDR3aa: ASSQDQFRSYNEQF
v_gene: TRBV20-1; j_gene: TRBJ1-6; CDR3aa: SGSRDTSYSPLH
v_gene: TRBV28; j_gene: TRBJ2-3; CDR3aa: ASSAAGRTDMQY
v_gene: TRBV5-1; j_gene: TRBJ1-4; CDR3aa: ASSGGTGGEKLF
v_gene: TRBV6-5; j_gene: TRBJ2-2; CDR3aa: ASSSSGLAGFGAGELF
v_gene: TRBV12-3/TRBV12-4; j_gene: TRBJ1-2; CDR3aa: ASSLKGAMGYT
v_gene: TRBV20-1; j_gene: TRBJ1-2; CDR3aa: SASTGTGRMVDYGYT
v_gene: TRBV24-1; j_gene: TRBJ1-1; CDR3aa: ATSDPGNLNTEAF
v_gene: TRBV6-1; j_gene: TRBJ2-1; CDR3aa: ASSSSGSTYNEQF